This T cell receptor beta chain is drawn from a study of blood T cell repertoires in COVID-19. Here immunoSEQ multiplex PCR was the method, and the copy in TCRdb shows in-frame clones only, minus some. The sample shows a few hundred thousand clones, approximately 87% of them seen only once. The germline V gene has CDR1 KGHDR and CDR2 SFDVKD. CDR3 length: 13 residues. As to this clone: Mismatch with germline at one junction end may stem from a read error.

This sequence originates from a woman aged 45-65 years who had recovered from COVID-19. The V call is TRBV24-1, the J call TRBJ2-3; unclear D gene. The sequenced sample was peripheral blood. Written as DNA, the CDR3 is TGTGCCACCAGGGATTTACTCACAGATACGCAGTATTTT. The encoded protein is CATRDLLTDTQYF.